The subject of this entry is one T cell receptor beta chain. The data stem from a study of radiation and T cells in renal cell carcinoma. Time point described: baseline pretreatment blood. Specified treatment: 15 Gy SBRT to primary tumor, nephrectomy 4 weeks later. Some clones are missing from TCRdb's copy, which holds only in-frame ones; the method was immunoSEQ multiplex PCR. The sample consists of about 160,000 clones, less than 90% of them appearing once. CDR1 MDHEN and CDR2 SYDVKM come from the germline V gene. Trimming took off 6 bases at V and 0 bases at J, with 15 bases between the two ends. This CDR3 region has 16 residues.

The material sequenced was blood, taken from a patient whose treatment included radiotherapy and nephrectomy. V usage is TRBV28 and J usage is TRBJ1-5; D is perhaps TRBD1 (5 bases). The clonotype comes from a woman in her 70s with renal cell carcinoma. As DNA, the CDR3 is TGTGCCAGCAGCCTCCGGGACGCCAATAGCAATCAGCCCCAGCATTTT. Its protein product is CASSLRDANSNQPQHF. The entire variable domain, with the rest obtained from reference TRBV28 and TRBJ1-5, is as follows: DVKVTQSSRYLVKRTGEKVFLECVQDMDHENMFWYRQDPGLGLRLIYFSYDVKMKEKGDIPEGYSVSREKKERFSLILESASTNQTSMYLCASSLRDANSNQPQHFGDGTRLSIL.